This record covers a single T cell receptor beta chain. This record comes from a study of blood T cell repertoires in COVID-19. Background on the study: Sites in the United States, Italy and Spain provided acute and convalescent COVID-19 samples. Sample material is recorded as cDNA or gDNA derived from T cells, B-cell-depleted T cells, or PBMCs.

Measured with immunoSEQ multiplex PCR; TCRdb has only the in-frame clones, and not every one. The top ten clones hold over 0.85% of a sample with 120,000 to 150,000 clones, roughly 90% of them seen once. The clonotype originates from a woman aged 45-65 years with acute or convalescent COVID-19. Sequencing input: peripheral blood.

The CDR3 protein is CASSLLRGEAGELFF. In nucleotides, the CDR3 is TGTGCCAGCAGCTTACTCCGCGGGGAAGCCGGGGAGCTGTTTTTT. The chain combines TRBV7-3 with TRBJ2-2, with D tentatively TRBD2 (6 bases). The CDR3 has 15 amino acids. With 2 bases removed from V and 6 bases from J, the gap between germline ends came to 13 bases. The germline V gene has CDR1 SGHTA and CDR2 FQGTGA.